A single sample gave rise to the 18 T cell receptor beta chains below, sequenced in a study of blood T cell repertoires in COVID-19 (TCRdb year 2020). The library was obtained by the immunoSEQ multiplex PCR assay. TCRdb took this table from immuneACCESS and kept in-frame rearrangements with V and J called. Such tables lack part of the clones; where checked against another copy, unresolved V genes explain under half of the gap, and the rest is unexplained. The table for this sample lists some 280,000 clones; 86% of them were counted only once. Together, the top ten hold 3% of the sample. Source material: peripheral blood. These receptors originate from a woman in her twenties or thirties with active or convalescent COVID-19.

The chain is built from TRBV6-1 and TRBJ2-7, with D possibly matching TRBD2 (5 bases). CDR1 MNHNS and CDR2 SASEGT come from the germline V gene. The CDR3 length is 14 residues. Between the trimmed V and J ends, which lost 8 bases and 7 bases, there was a span of 21 bases. The CDR3 loop is CASSTPWEFREQYF. As DNA, the CDR3 is TGTGCCAGCTCCACACCTTGGGAGTTTAGGGAGCAGTACTTC.

The chain is built from TRBV7-3 and TRBJ1-2; perhaps TRBD1 as D (5 bases). This CDR3 has 15 residues. The V and J ends lost 5 bases and 7 bases respectively, with 20 bases between them. Germline CDR1 is SGHTA and CDR2 is FQGTGA. The CDR3 sequence: CASSPASGIPAGYTF. The DNA for the CDR3 is TGTGCCAGCAGCCCCGCTTCAGGGATTCCGGCTGGCTACACCTTC.

V is TRBV30 and J is TRBJ1-3; no firm D call. The length of the CDR3 is 12 residues. CDR1 is GTSNPN, CDR2 SVGIG, per germline (reference sequence). Trimming took 5 bases from V and 8 from J, leaving 13 bases between them. The CDR3 is CAWDDMAYTIYF. As DNA, the CDR3 is TGTGCCTGGGACGACATGGCGTACACCATATATTTT.

The chain couples TRBV6-2 or TRBV6-3 to TRBJ1-2; 10 bases fit TRBD1. The CDR3 consists of 16 residues. V shed 0 bases and J 8 bases; nucleotides not matched to a gene: 9. Germline values: CDR1 MNHEY, CDR2 SVGEGT. The CDR3 coding sequence is TGTGCCAGCAGTTACTCGCCGGGACAGGGGTTGAGCGGCTACACCTTC. Protein: CASSYSPGQGLSGYTF.

This clone was detected only once. V is TRBV19 and J is TRBJ1-4; D is unclear. CDR3 length: 16 residues. Trimming removed 5 bases from V and 8 bases from J, with 21 bases in between. Germline CDR1 and CDR2: LNHDA and SQIVND (reference sequence). As DNA, the CDR3 is TGTGCCAGTAGTTTTATGGGTCGGAGAGGCGGAGAAAAACTGTTTTTT. The encoded protein is CASSFMGRRGGEKLFF.

The rearrangement joins TRBV2 to TRBJ2-2; TRBD2 agrees at 8 bases. Trimming cost V 6 bases and J 7 bases; bases outside gene matches: 7. CDR3 length: 14 amino acids. Germline V gene lookup returns CDR1 SNHLY and CDR2 FYNNEI. The CDR3 DNA reads as TGTGCCAGCAGGCGGGGGGACATAGGCGGGGAGCTGTTTTTT. It yields the protein CASRRGDIGGELFF. The entire variable domain, with the rest obtained from reference TRBV2 and TRBJ2-2, is as follows: EPEVTQTPSHQVTQMGQEVILRCVPISNHLYFYWYRQILGQKVEFLVSFYNNEISEKSEIFDDQFSVERPDGSNFTLKIRSTKLEDSAMYFCASRRGDIGGELFFGEGSRLTVL.

The chain joins TRBV10-3 to TRBJ1-2; D is undetermined. Germline V gene lookup returns CDR1 ENHRY and CDR2 SYGVKD. The CDR3 contains 15 residues. Trimming took 4 bases from V and 9 from J, leaving 21 bases between them. The CDR3 here is CAISGTPGDTTSYTF. CDR3 coding DNA: TGTGCCATCAGTGGTACCCCGGGAGACACGACGAGCTACACCTTC.

This clone showed up just once. The rearrangement links TRBV29-1 to TRBJ2-7; 10 bases are shared with TRBD1. The trim removed 6 bases at V and 2 bases at J, leaving 4 bases unmatched. Germline CDR1 SQVTM, CDR2 ANQGSEA. This CDR3 has 13 amino acids. This CDR3 is CSVAGTGAYEQYF. As DNA, the CDR3 is TGCAGCGTGGCCGGGACAGGGGCCTACGAGCAGTACTTC.

The chain couples TRBV4-3 to TRBJ2-3; weak D call: TRBD1 (6 bases). This CDR3 has 15 amino acids. V dropped 4 bases and J dropped 0 bases, with 11 bases sitting between them. Germline V gene data show CDR1 as LGHNA and CDR2 as YSLEER. Here the CDR3 reads CASSPRQASTDTQYF. DNA of the CDR3: TGCGCCAGCAGCCCTCGACAGGCGAGCACAGATACGCAGTATTTT.

V gene TRBV11-2 combines with J gene TRBJ2-7, with D tentatively TRBD1 (5 bases). The CDR3 extends over 14 amino acids. With 5 bases removed from V and 2 bases from J, the gap between germline ends came to 13 bases. Per germline, CDR1 SGHAT and CDR2 FQNNGV. The CDR3 spells CASSRDSITYEQYF. The CDR3 nucleotides read TGTGCCAGCAGCAGAGACAGTATCACCTACGAGCAGTACTTC.

This clone was counted a single time. This chain joins TRBV29-1 and TRBJ2-1; TRBD2 matches 13 bases. Unmatched junction bases numbered 10, after V lost 3 bases and J lost 8 bases. The germline V gene encodes CDR1 SQVTM and CDR2 ANQGSEA. The CDR3 has 16 residues. The CDR3 DNA reads TGCAGCGTTGAGAGAAGACTAGCGGGGGGTACGGATGAGCAGTTCTTC. This sequence encodes CSVERRLAGGTDEQFF.

The chain has TRBV18 and TRBJ2-3; possibly TRBD2 for D (5 bases). V was pared by 3 bases and J by 0 bases, with 13 bases between. The CDR3 spans 16 residues. Germline V gene sequence: CDR1 KGHSH, CDR2 LQKENI. CDR3 protein: CASSPMGSPSTDTQYF. The CDR3 region has the DNA TGTGCCAGCTCACCTATGGGGAGTCCCAGCACAGATACGCAGTATTTT. The variable domain in full, with the rest retrieved from reference TRBV18 and TRBJ2-3, is NAGVMQNPRHLVRRRGQEARLRCSPMKGHSHVYWYRQLPEEGLKFMVYLQKENIIDESGMPKERFSAEFPKEGPSILRIQQVVRGDSAAYFCASSPMGSPSTDTQYFGPGTRLTVL.

V is TRBV27 and J is TRBJ2-7; D may be TRBD2 (6 bases). Germline V gene lookup returns CDR1 MNHEY and CDR2 SMNVEV (reference sequence). The CDR3 length is 13 residues. Trimming pared 3 bases from V and 8 bases from J, leaving 14 bases between. In nucleotides, the CDR3 is TGTGCCAGCAGTTTCCGGGACGGGGGAAAGCAGTACTTC. It translates to CASSFRDGGKQYF.

There are a few counts of this clone. This sequence joins TRBV27 and TRBJ1-6; a weak D match, TRBD1 (5 bases). The germline V gene has CDR1 MNHEY and CDR2 SMNVEV (reference sequence). The CDR3 covers 14 residues. The germline V and J ends were trimmed by 8 bases and 5 bases, with 13 bases remaining between them. Here the CDR3 reads CASSYTGDNSPLHF. The CDR3 nucleotides are TGTGCCAGCTCATATACGGGGGATAATTCACCCCTCCACTTT.

The chain recombines TRBV18 with TRBJ1-6; 9 bases agree with TRBD1. CDR3 length: 15 amino acids. Trimming removed 4 bases from V and 4 bases from J; junction bases left unmatched: 2. Per the germline V gene, CDR1 is KGHSH and CDR2 is LQKENI. The CDR3: CASSQGTGYNSPLHF. The DNA for the CDR3 is TGTGCCAGCTCACAGGGGACAGGGTATAATTCACCCCTCCACTTT. Combining the CDR3 with reference TRBV18 and TRBJ1-6 gives the whole variable domain NAGVMQNPRHLVRRRGQEARLRCSPMKGHSHVYWYRQLPEEGLKFMVYLQKENIIDESGMPKERFSAEFPKEGPSILRIQQVVRGDSAAYFCASSQGTGYNSPLHFGNGTRLTVT.

The genes are TRBV9 and TRBJ2-5; 8 bases map to TRBD2. Germline values: CDR1 SGDLS, CDR2 YYNGEE. The CDR3 runs 15 residues. J lost 5 bases, V lost 4 bases, and 10 bases had no gene match. DNA of the CDR3: TGTGCCAGCAGCCCATCGTCGGGAGGGTCTGAGACCCAGTACTTC. It specifies CASSPSSGGSETQYF.

This rearrangement joins TRBV7-2 to TRBJ1-4, with 10 bases fitting TRBD1. The CDR3 covers 13 residues. After removal of 4 bases from V and 12 bases from J, the junction contained 5 bases not matched to a gene. Germline CDR1 reads SGHTA; CDR2 reads FQGNSA. The CDR3, as DNA: TGTGCCAGCAGCTCGGACAGGGGGAATGAACTGTTTTTT. Amino acid sequence: CASSSDRGNELFF. Complete variable domain (other parts from reference TRBV7-2 and TRBJ1-4): GAGVSQSPSNKVTEKGKDVELRCDPISGHTALYWYRQSLGQGLEFLIYFQGNSAPDKSGLPSDRFSAERTGGSVSTLTIQRTQQEDSAVYLCASSSDRGNELFFGSGTQLSVL.

This chain joins TRBV12-3 or TRBV12-4 and TRBJ1-2; a possible D gene is TRBD1 (5 bases). With 6 bases removed from V and 4 bases from J, the gap between germline ends came to 12 bases. This CDR3 is built from 13 residues. The CDR3 DNA is TGTGCCAGCAGCTGGACGGGGGGCTATGGCTACACCTTC. It yields the protein CASSWTGGYGYTF.